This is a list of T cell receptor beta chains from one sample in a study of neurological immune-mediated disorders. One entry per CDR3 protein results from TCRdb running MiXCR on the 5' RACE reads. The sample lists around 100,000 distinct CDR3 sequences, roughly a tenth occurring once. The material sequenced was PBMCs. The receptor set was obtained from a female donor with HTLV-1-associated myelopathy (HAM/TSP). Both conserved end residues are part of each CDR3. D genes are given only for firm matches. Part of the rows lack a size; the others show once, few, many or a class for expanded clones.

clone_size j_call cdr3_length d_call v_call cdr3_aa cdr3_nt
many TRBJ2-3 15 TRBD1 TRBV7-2 CASSSNTGGWNTQYF TGTGCCAGCAGCTCCAATACAGGGGGCTGGAATACGCAGTATTTT
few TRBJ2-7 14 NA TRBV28 CASSFQTVTYEQYF TGTGCCAGCAGTTTCCAGACAGTGACCTACGAGCAGTACTTC
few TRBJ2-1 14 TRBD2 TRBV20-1 CSASPSGAYNEQFF TGCAGTGCTAGCCCTAGCGGGGCCTACAATGAGCAGTTCTTC
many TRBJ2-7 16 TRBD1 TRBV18 CASARVGQGAVHEQYF TGTGCCAGCGCCCGGGTGGGGCAGGGGGCCGTCCACGAGCAGTACTTC
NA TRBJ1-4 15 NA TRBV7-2 CASSYRPNLNEKLFF TGTGCCAGCAGCTACCGGCCGAACCTTAATGAAAAACTGTTTTTT
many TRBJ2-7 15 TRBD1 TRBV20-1 CSASSPDRGGYEQYF TGCAGTGCTAGTAGTCCTGACAGGGGTGGCTACGAGCAGTACTTC
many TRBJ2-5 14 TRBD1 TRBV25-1 CASSDRGSKETQYF TGTGCCAGCAGTGACAGGGGGTCGAAAGAGACCCAGTACTTC
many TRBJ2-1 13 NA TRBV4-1 CASSQDRGTEQFF TGCGCCAGCAGCCAAGACAGGGGCACTGAGCAGTTCTTC
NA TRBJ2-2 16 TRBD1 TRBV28 CASSQPGQGITGELFF TGTGCCAGCAGCCAACCGGGACAGGGTATCACCGGGGAGCTGTTTTTT
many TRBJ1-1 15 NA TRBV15 CATSRDRGGNTEAFF TGTGCCACCAGCAGAGATCGAGGGGGTAACACTGAAGCTTTCTTT
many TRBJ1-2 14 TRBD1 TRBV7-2 CASSSTSGTAGYTF TGTGCCAGCAGCTCGACCTCCGGGACAGCCGGCTACACCTTC
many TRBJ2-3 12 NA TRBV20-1 CVGGGDTDTQYF TGCGTCGGGGGCGGGGACACAGATACGCAGTATTTT
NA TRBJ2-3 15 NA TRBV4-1 CASSHPRARPDTQYF TGCGCCAGCAGCCATCCGAGGGCGCGTCCAGATACGCAGTATTTT
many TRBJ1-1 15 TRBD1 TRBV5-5 CASSLGQGVKTEAFF TGTGCCAGCAGCTTAGGACAGGGGGTGAAAACTGAAGCTTTCTTT
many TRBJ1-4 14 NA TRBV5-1 CASRDEGQSEKLFF TGCGCCAGCCGTGACGAAGGGCAAAGTGAAAAACTGTTTTTT
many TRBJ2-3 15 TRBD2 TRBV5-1 CASSLWTSGGDTQYF TGCGCCAGCAGCTTGTGGACTAGCGGGGGTGATACGCAGTATTTT
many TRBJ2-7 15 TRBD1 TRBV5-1 CASSTGDRSSYEQYF TGCGCCAGCAGCACCGGGGACAGGAGCTCCTACGAGCAGTACTTC
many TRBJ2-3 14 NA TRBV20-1 CSATPGISTDTQYF TGCAGTGCTACCCCGGGGATTAGCACAGATACGCAGTATTTT
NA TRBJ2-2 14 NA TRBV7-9 CASQAEANTGELFF TGTGCCAGCCAGGCGGAGGCGAACACCGGGGAGCTGTTTTTT
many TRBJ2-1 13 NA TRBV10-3 CAILNTLYNEQFF TGTGCCATCCTGAACACACTTTACAATGAGCAGTTCTTC
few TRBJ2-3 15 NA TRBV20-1 CSAIRPSEFSDTQYF TGCAGTGCTATTCGGCCTAGCGAGTTCTCAGATACGCAGTATTTT
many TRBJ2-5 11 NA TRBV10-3 CAISESTSVYF TGTGCCATCAGTGAGTCGACTAGTGTCTACTTC
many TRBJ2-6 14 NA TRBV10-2 CASRPTAGANVLTF TGCGCCAGCAGGCCGACTGCTGGGGCCAACGTCCTGACTTTC
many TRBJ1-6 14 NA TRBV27 CASTLSSYNSPLHF TGTGCCAGCACCCTTAGCTCCTATAATTCACCCCTCCACTTT
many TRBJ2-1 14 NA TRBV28 CASSFSSGGDEQFF TGTGCCAGCAGTTTTTCTTCGGGGGGCGATGAGCAGTTCTTC
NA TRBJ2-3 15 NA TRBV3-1 CASSRGTFSTDTQYF TGTGCCAGCAGCCGAGGGACTTTCAGCACAGATACGCAGTATTTT
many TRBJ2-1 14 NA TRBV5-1 CASSPSSIGDEQFF TGCGCCAGCAGCCCCTCCTCCATCGGGGATGAGCAGTTCTTC
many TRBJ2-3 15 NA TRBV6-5 CASSYSTGLGDTQYF TGTGCCAGCAGTTACTCAACAGGGTTGGGCGATACGCAGTATTTT
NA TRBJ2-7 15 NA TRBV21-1 CASSRLEGDSYEQYF TGTGCCAGCAGCCGCCTGGAAGGAGATTCCTACGAGCAGTACTTC
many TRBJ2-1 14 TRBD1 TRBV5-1 CASSPGQGGGEQFF TGCGCCAGCAGCCCGGGACAGGGGGGGGGTGAGCAGTTCTTC
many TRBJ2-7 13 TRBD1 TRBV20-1 CSARDRVVGEQYF TGCAGTGCTAGGGACAGGGTCGTAGGAGAGCAGTACTTC
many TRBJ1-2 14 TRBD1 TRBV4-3 CASSQGQGANGYTF TGCGCCAGCAGCCAAGGACAGGGGGCTAATGGCTACACCTTC
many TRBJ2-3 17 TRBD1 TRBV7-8 CASSPLVGQGITDTQYF TGTGCCAGCAGCCCTCTCGTCGGACAGGGTATAACAGATACGCAGTATTTT
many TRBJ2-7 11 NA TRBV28 CASRAAAEQYF TGTGCCAGCAGGGCTGCCGCCGAGCAGTACTTC
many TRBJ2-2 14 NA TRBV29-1 CSVVHDANTGELFF TGCAGCGTTGTCCATGACGCGAACACCGGGGAGCTGTTTTTT
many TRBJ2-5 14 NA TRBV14 CASSPQPGLETQYF TGTGCCAGCAGCCCACAGCCAGGGTTGGAGACCCAGTACTTC
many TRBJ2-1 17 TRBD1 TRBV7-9 CASSVRDRGPTWNEQFF TGTGCCAGCAGCGTCCGGGACAGGGGACCCACTTGGAATGAGCAGTTCTTC
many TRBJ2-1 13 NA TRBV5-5 CASSLTGTNEQFF TGTGCCAGCAGCTTGACAGGAACGAATGAGCAGTTCTTC